This T cell receptor beta chain came from a study of T cells in narcolepsy. Germline values: CDR1 LNHDA, CDR2 SQIVND (reference sequence). V was pared by 7 bases and J by 0 bases, with 13 bases between. This CDR3 spans 15 amino acids. Points on this clone: Its antigen remains unknown.

Clones were sequenced by immunoSEQ multiplex PCR, and TCRdb holds only the in-frame ones, with some missing. Seen here are tens of thousands of clones, approximately 84% observed once, and the top ten hold 1.3%. Study observations and caveats: HCRT-specific and TRIB2-specific autoreactive clonotypes appeared among same-patient CSF and blood CD4+ clonotypes. Reportedly, autoreactive clonotypes were serially detected in patients' blood but not controls'.

The chain employs TRBV19 and TRBJ2-1; D may correspond to TRBD1 or TRBD2 (5 bases each). The sample consisted of CD45RA- memory CD4+ T cells from PBMCs. The TCR originated in a human donor with narcolepsy. The DNA for the CDR3 is TGTGCCAGTAAAAGGGACCACCACTCCTACAATGAGCAGTTCTTC. Its translation: CASKRDHHSYNEQFF.